These T cell receptor beta chains were read from a single sample in a study of long-term antiretroviral therapy in people with HIV. Libraries were prepared by immunoSEQ multiplex PCR; TCRdb keeps only in-frame clonotypes and omits some of them. The data show tens of thousands of clones, 75% to 90% seen once. The sample in question was unsorted PBMCs, obtained 2.9 years after starting antiretroviral therapy. The source of these receptors is a man aged 50-59 years with HIV. The CDR3 runs from the conserved cysteine through the conserved F or W. Fields, in order: clone size, CDR3 length, D gene, J gene, V gene, CDR3 protein, CDR3 DNA. A D gene is named only where the DNA matches it firmly. Only some rows state a clone size, as once, few, many or a class for expanded clones.

clone size: -
CDR3 length: 13
D gene: -
J gene: TRBJ1-1
V gene: TRBV7-9
CDR3 protein: CASSPPPSPEAFF
CDR3 DNA: TGTGCCAGCAGTCCTCCTCCTTCCCCTGAAGCTTTCTTT

clone size: -
CDR3 length: 13
D gene: -
J gene: TRBJ2-2
V gene: TRBV6-6
CDR3 protein: CASSFPNTGELFF
CDR3 DNA: TGTGCCAGCAGTTTCCCGAACACCGGGGAGCTGTTTTTT

clone size: -
CDR3 length: 15
D gene: -
J gene: TRBJ2-2
V gene: TRBV10-2
CDR3 protein: CASRILLGDTGELFF
CDR3 DNA: TGCGCCAGCAGAATCCTCTTAGGGGACACCGGGGAGCTGTTTTTT

clone size: -
CDR3 length: 16
D gene: TRBD1
J gene: TRBJ2-3
V gene: TRBV5-1
CDR3 protein: CASSLGGTESTDTQYF
CDR3 DNA: TGCGCCAGCAGCTTGGGGGGGACAGAGAGCACAGATACGCAGTATTTT

clone size: -
CDR3 length: 15
D gene: -
J gene: TRBJ2-3
V gene: TRBV21-1
CDR3 protein: CASSNKRGVSDTQYF
CDR3 DNA: TGTGCCAGCAGCAATAAGCGGGGTGTATCAGATACGCAGTATTTT

clone size: medium-sized
CDR3 length: 14
D gene: TRBD1
J gene: TRBJ1-2
V gene: TRBV29-1
CDR3 protein: CSVEVYRGNYGYTF
CDR3 DNA: TGCAGCGTTGAAGTCTACAGGGGGAACTATGGCTACACCTTC

clone size: once
CDR3 length: 14
D gene: -
J gene: TRBJ2-3
V gene: TRBV6-4
CDR3 protein: CASSRRRATDTQYF
CDR3 DNA: TGTGCCAGCAGCCGTCGGCGGGCCACAGATACGCAGTATTTT

clone size: -
CDR3 length: 12
D gene: TRBD1
J gene: TRBJ2-1
V gene: TRBV13
CDR3 protein: CASSSQGPEQFF
CDR3 DNA: TGTGCCAGCAGCTCACAGGGGCCTGAGCAGTTCTTC

clone size: -
CDR3 length: 17
D gene: -
J gene: TRBJ2-5
V gene: TRBV5-1
CDR3 protein: CASSYIRLGGLGETQYF
CDR3 DNA: TGCGCCAGCAGCTACATAAGACTCGGGGGGCTGGGAGAGACCCAGTACTTC

clone size: -
CDR3 length: 13
D gene: -
J gene: TRBJ2-5
V gene: TRBV9
CDR3 protein: CASSGGTEETQYF
CDR3 DNA: TGTGCCAGCAGCGGCGGGACAGAAGAGACCCAGTACTTC

clone size: -
CDR3 length: 13
D gene: -
J gene: TRBJ1-1
V gene: TRBV4-1
CDR3 protein: CASSPGTWTEAFF
CDR3 DNA: TGCGCCAGCAGCCCGGGGACTTGGACTGAAGCTTTCTTT

clone size: -
CDR3 length: 13
D gene: TRBD2
J gene: TRBJ2-3
V gene: TRBV11-2
CDR3 protein: CASSSSGGGTQYF
CDR3 DNA: TGTGCCAGCAGCTCAAGCGGGGGGGGTACGCAGTATTTT

clone size: -
CDR3 length: 16
D gene: TRBD1
J gene: TRBJ2-7
V gene: TRBV10-2
CDR3 protein: CASIPIDGQGAREQYF
CDR3 DNA: TGCGCCAGCATACCAATAGATGGACAGGGCGCGAGGGAGCAGTACTTC

clone size: once
CDR3 length: 15
D gene: TRBD1
J gene: TRBJ1-1
V gene: TRBV9
CDR3 protein: CASSVLPRQGGEAFF
CDR3 DNA: TGTGCCAGCAGCGTCCTCCCCCGACAGGGCGGCGAAGCTTTCTTT

clone size: -
CDR3 length: 21
D gene: TRBD1
J gene: TRBJ1-1
V gene: TRBV29-1
CDR3 protein: CSARPWAGGAIMNTDGTEAFF
CDR3 DNA: TGCAGCGCCCGGCCTTGGGCAGGGGGCGCCATCATGAACACTGACGGCACTGAAGCTTTCTTT

clone size: -
CDR3 length: 14
D gene: -
J gene: TRBJ2-4
V gene: TRBV21-1
CDR3 protein: CASSKGQGGGIQYF
CDR3 DNA: TGTGCCAGCAGCAAAGGCCAGGGAGGGGGCATTCAGTACTTC

clone size: few
CDR3 length: 14
D gene: TRBD1
J gene: TRBJ2-7
V gene: TRBV6-5
CDR3 protein: CASSSGTVAYEQYF
CDR3 DNA: TGTGCCAGCAGCTCCGGGACAGTTGCCTACGAGCAGTACTTC

clone size: -
CDR3 length: 16
D gene: -
J gene: TRBJ1-2
V gene: TRBV9
CDR3 protein: CASSVDSDSRRSGYTF
CDR3 DNA: TGTGCCAGCAGCGTAGACTCTGACAGTAGAAGGAGTGGCTACACCTTC

clone size: -
CDR3 length: 14
D gene: TRBD1
J gene: TRBJ1-1
V gene: TRBV11-2
CDR3 protein: CASSLQGARAEAFF
CDR3 DNA: TGTGCCAGCAGCCTCCAGGGGGCGAGGGCTGAAGCTTTCTTT

clone size: -
CDR3 length: 15
D gene: -
J gene: TRBJ2-7
V gene: TRBV6-5
CDR3 protein: CASSYGGFLTYEQYF
CDR3 DNA: TGTGCCAGCAGTTACGGGGGGTTCCTAACCTACGAGCAGTACTTC

clone size: -
CDR3 length: 13
D gene: -
J gene: TRBJ2-3
V gene: TRBV27
CDR3 protein: CASRPGITDTQYF
CDR3 DNA: TGTGCCAGCAGGCCGGGAATTACAGATACGCAGTATTTT

clone size: once
CDR3 length: 13
D gene: -
J gene: TRBJ2-5
V gene: TRBV28
CDR3 protein: CASSSQGSETQYF
CDR3 DNA: TGTGCCAGCAGTTCTCAAGGGTCAGAGACCCAGTACTTC

clone size: -
CDR3 length: 14
D gene: TRBD1
J gene: TRBJ1-2
V gene: TRBV4-1
CDR3 protein: CASSQDGTEYGYTF
CDR3 DNA: TGCGCCAGCAGCCAAGATGGGACAGAATATGGCTACACCTTC

clone size: -
CDR3 length: 18
D gene: TRBD1
J gene: TRBJ1-5
V gene: TRBV6-1
CDR3 protein: CASSEKRTGGPLNQPQHF
CDR3 DNA: TGTGCCAGCAGTGAGAAGCGGACAGGGGGTCCCCTAAATCAGCCCCAGCATTTT

clone size: -
CDR3 length: 13
D gene: -
J gene: TRBJ2-7
V gene: TRBV7-8
CDR3 protein: CASTSTVSLPGYF
CDR3 DNA: TGTGCCAGCACCTCGACAGTATCTTTACCGGGGTACTTC

clone size: -
CDR3 length: 16
D gene: TRBD1
J gene: TRBJ1-6
V gene: TRBV10-3
CDR3 protein: CAINPGTGGYNSPLHF
CDR3 DNA: TGTGCCATCAATCCCGGGACAGGGGGTTATAATTCACCCCTCCACTTT

clone size: few
CDR3 length: 13
D gene: -
J gene: TRBJ1-2
V gene: TRBV30
CDR3 protein: CAWSDAGTRGYTF
CDR3 DNA: TGTGCCTGGAGTGACGCCGGGACCCGAGGCTACACCTTC

clone size: -
CDR3 length: 15
D gene: TRBD1
J gene: TRBJ1-5
V gene: TRBV30
CDR3 protein: CAWSPDRGPHQPQHF
CDR3 DNA: TGTGCCTGGAGCCCGGACAGGGGTCCGCATCAGCCCCAGCATTTT

clone size: few
CDR3 length: 15
D gene: -
J gene: TRBJ2-7
V gene: TRBV7-2
CDR3 protein: CASSLAEAVGYEQYF
CDR3 DNA: TGTGCCAGCAGCTTAGCAGAAGCGGTGGGCTACGAGCAGTACTTC

clone size: once
CDR3 length: 15
D gene: -
J gene: TRBJ2-7
V gene: TRBV27
CDR3 protein: CASSLFGAGDYEQYF
CDR3 DNA: TGTGCCAGCAGTTTATTTGGTGCAGGGGACTACGAGCAGTACTTC

clone size: -
CDR3 length: 15
D gene: TRBD1
J gene: TRBJ1-1
V gene: TRBV27
CDR3 protein: CASRRDRALNTEAFF
CDR3 DNA: TGTGCCAGCAGGAGGGACAGGGCTTTGAACACTGAAGCTTTCTTT

clone size: -
CDR3 length: 13
D gene: -
J gene: TRBJ1-6
V gene: TRBV9
CDR3 protein: CASSAPGNSPLHF
CDR3 DNA: TGTGCCAGCAGCGCACCAGGGAATTCACCCCTCCACTTT

clone size: -
CDR3 length: 12
D gene: TRBD1
J gene: TRBJ1-1
V gene: TRBV27
CDR3 protein: CASSRTGGEAFF
CDR3 DNA: TGTGCCAGCAGCCGGACAGGCGGTGAAGCTTTCTTT

clone size: -
CDR3 length: 18
D gene: TRBD2
J gene: TRBJ2-3
V gene: TRBV29-1
CDR3 protein: CSVGGLAGGPGNTDTQYF
CDR3 DNA: TGCAGCGTTGGCGGACTAGCGGGGGGGCCTGGGAACACAGATACGCAGTATTTT

clone size: -
CDR3 length: 14
D gene: TRBD2
J gene: TRBJ2-7
V gene: TRBV5-1
CDR3 protein: CASSQGLAAYEQYF
CDR3 DNA: TGCGCCAGCAGCCAGGGACTAGCGGCCTACGAGCAGTACTTC

clone size: -
CDR3 length: 15
D gene: TRBD1
J gene: TRBJ1-4
V gene: TRBV9
CDR3 protein: CASSEGQGYEEKLFF
CDR3 DNA: TGTGCCAGCAGCGAGGGACAGGGTTATGAGGAAAAACTGTTTTTT

clone size: -
CDR3 length: 14
D gene: -
J gene: TRBJ2-7
V gene: TRBV4-3
CDR3 protein: CASSPRDGPYEQYF
CDR3 DNA: TGCGCCAGCAGCCCCCGGGACGGCCCCTACGAGCAGTACTTC

clone size: -
CDR3 length: 13
D gene: -
J gene: TRBJ2-1
V gene: TRBV2
CDR3 protein: CASSVLAFNEQFF
CDR3 DNA: TGTGCCAGCAGTGTACTAGCATTCAATGAGCAGTTCTTC

clone size: -
CDR3 length: 17
D gene: TRBD2
J gene: TRBJ2-1
V gene: TRBV10-3
CDR3 protein: CAISESGGLVANNEQFF
CDR3 DNA: TGTGCCATCAGTGAGTCGGGGGGACTAGTCGCGAACAATGAGCAGTTCTTC

clone size: -
CDR3 length: 15
D gene: -
J gene: TRBJ2-7
V gene: TRBV6-1
CDR3 protein: CASSEAGSSSYEQYF
CDR3 DNA: TGTGCCAGCAGTGAAGCGGGGTCCAGCTCCTACGAGCAGTACTTC

clone size: -
CDR3 length: 14
D gene: TRBD1
J gene: TRBJ2-7
V gene: TRBV7-9
CDR3 protein: CASSSPGTGPEQYF
CDR3 DNA: TGTGCCAGCAGCTCACCCGGGACAGGCCCCGAGCAGTACTTC

clone size: once
CDR3 length: 14
D gene: TRBD2
J gene: TRBJ2-1
V gene: TRBV5-1
CDR3 protein: CASSFGGGRNEQFF
CDR3 DNA: TGCGCCAGCAGCTTTGGCGGGGGGAGGAATGAGCAGTTCTTC

clone size: -
CDR3 length: 16
D gene: -
J gene: TRBJ1-5
V gene: TRBV27
CDR3 protein: CASSLVGVGLRQPQHF
CDR3 DNA: TGTGCCAGCAGTTTGGTGGGGGTCGGGCTAAGACAGCCCCAGCATTTT

clone size: -
CDR3 length: 14
D gene: TRBD1
J gene: TRBJ2-7
V gene: TRBV5-5
CDR3 protein: CASSLAGQVIEQYF
CDR3 DNA: TGTGCCAGCAGCTTGGCTGGACAGGTCATCGAGCAGTACTTC

clone size: -
CDR3 length: 14
D gene: TRBD1
J gene: TRBJ1-6
V gene: TRBV5-8
CDR3 protein: CASSPQGASSPLHF
CDR3 DNA: TGTGCCAGCAGCCCACAGGGGGCAAGCTCACCCCTCCACTTT

clone size: -
CDR3 length: 12
D gene: -
J gene: TRBJ2-2
V gene: TRBV19
CDR3 protein: CASSIYTGELFF
CDR3 DNA: TGTGCCAGTAGTATATACACCGGGGAGCTGTTTTTT

clone size: -
CDR3 length: 15
D gene: TRBD1
J gene: TRBJ2-7
V gene: TRBV15
CDR3 protein: CATSRDQGVNYEQYF
CDR3 DNA: TGTGCCACCAGCAGAGATCAGGGGGTCAACTACGAGCAGTACTTC

clone size: -
CDR3 length: 13
D gene: TRBD1
J gene: TRBJ2-3
V gene: TRBV7-6
CDR3 protein: CASSLSRGDTQYF
CDR3 DNA: TGTGCCAGCAGCTTATCCAGGGGGGATACGCAGTATTTT